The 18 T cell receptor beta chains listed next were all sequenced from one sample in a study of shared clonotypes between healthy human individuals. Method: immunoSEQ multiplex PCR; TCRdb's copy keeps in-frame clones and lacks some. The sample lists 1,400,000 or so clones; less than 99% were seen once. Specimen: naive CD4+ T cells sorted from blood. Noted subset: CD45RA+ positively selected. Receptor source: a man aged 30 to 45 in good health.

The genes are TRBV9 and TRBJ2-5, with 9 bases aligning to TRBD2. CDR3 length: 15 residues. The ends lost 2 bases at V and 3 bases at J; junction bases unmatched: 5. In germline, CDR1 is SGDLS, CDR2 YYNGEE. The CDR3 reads CASSVFSGREETQYF. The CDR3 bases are TGTGCCAGCAGCGTTTTTAGCGGGAGAGAAGAGACCCAGTACTTC.

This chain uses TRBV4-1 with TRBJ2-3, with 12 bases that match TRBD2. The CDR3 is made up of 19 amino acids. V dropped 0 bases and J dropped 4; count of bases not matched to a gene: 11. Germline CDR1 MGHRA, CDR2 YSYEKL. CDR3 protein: CASSQDERTSGTGSDTQYF. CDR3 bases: TGCGCCAGCAGCCAAGATGAGAGGACTAGCGGGACGGGATCAGATACGCAGTATTTT.

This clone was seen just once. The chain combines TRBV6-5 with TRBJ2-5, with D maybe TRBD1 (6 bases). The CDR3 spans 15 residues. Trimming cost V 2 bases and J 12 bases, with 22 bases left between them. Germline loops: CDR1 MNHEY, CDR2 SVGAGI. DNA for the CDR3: TGTGCCAGCAGTTACGGAATTGACAGGAAGACCCAGGAGTACTTC. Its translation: CASSYGIDRKTQEYF.

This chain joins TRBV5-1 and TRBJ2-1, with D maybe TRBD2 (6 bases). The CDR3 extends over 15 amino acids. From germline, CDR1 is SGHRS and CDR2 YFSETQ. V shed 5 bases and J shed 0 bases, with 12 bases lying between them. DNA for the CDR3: TGCGCCAGCAGGGTTAGCGGAAACTCCTACAATGAGCAGTTCTTC. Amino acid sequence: CASRVSGNSYNEQFF.

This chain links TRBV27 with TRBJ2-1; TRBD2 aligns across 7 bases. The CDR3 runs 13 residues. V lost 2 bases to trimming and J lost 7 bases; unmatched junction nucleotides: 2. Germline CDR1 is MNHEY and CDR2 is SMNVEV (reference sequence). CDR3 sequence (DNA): TGTGCCAGCAGTTTAAGGGGACTAAATGAGCAGTTCTTC. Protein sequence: CASSLRGLNEQFF.

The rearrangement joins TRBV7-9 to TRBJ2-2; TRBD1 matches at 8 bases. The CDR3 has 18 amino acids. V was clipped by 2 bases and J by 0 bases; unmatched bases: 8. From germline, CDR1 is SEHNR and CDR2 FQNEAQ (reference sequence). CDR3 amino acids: CASSLIWTGIANTGELFF. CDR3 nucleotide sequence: TGTGCCAGCAGCTTAATCTGGACAGGGATCGCGAACACCGGGGAGCTGTTTTTT. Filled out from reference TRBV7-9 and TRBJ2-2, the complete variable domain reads DTGVSQNPRHKITKRGQNVTFRCDPISEHNRLYWYRQTLGQGPEFLTYFQNEAQLEKSRLLSDRFSAERPKGSFSTLEIQRTEQGDSAMYLCASSLIWTGIANTGELFFGEGSRLTVL.

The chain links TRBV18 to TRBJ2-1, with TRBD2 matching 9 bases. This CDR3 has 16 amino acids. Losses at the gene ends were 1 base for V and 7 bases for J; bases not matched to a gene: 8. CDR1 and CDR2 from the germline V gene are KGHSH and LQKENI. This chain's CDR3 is CASSPLAGDGGNEQFF. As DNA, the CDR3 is TGTGCCAGCTCACCACTAGCGGGAGATGGTGGGAATGAGCAGTTCTTC.

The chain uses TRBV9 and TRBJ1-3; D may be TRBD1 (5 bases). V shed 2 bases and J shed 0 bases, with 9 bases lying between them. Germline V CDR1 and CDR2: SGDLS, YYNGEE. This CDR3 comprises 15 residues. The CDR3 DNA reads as TGTGCCAGCAGCGTGATGGGGGGCTCTGGAAACACCATATATTTT. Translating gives CASSVMGGSGNTIYF.

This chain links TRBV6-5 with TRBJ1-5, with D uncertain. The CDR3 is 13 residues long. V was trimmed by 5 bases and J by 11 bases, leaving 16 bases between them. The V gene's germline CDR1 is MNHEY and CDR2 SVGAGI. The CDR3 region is CASSRDTGVAQHF. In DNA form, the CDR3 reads TGTGCCAGCAGTCGTGACACCGGGGTGGCCCAGCATTTT.

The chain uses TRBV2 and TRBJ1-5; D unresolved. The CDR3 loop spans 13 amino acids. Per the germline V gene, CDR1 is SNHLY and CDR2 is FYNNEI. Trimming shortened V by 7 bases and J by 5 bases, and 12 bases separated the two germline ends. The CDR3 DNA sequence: TGTGCCAGCATGGCCGGGGTACATCAGCCCCAGCATTTT. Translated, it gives CASMAGVHQPQHF.

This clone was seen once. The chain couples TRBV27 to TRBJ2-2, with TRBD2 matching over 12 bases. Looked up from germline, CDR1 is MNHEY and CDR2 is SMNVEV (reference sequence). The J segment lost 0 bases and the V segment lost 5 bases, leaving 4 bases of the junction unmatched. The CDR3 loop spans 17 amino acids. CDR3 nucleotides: TGTGCCAGCAGTGGGACTAGCGGGCTCGCGAACACCGGGGAGCTGTTTTTT. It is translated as CASSGTSGLANTGELFF.

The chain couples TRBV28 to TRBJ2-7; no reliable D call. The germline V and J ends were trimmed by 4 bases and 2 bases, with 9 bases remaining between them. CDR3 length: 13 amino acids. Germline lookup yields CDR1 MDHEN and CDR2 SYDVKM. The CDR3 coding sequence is TGTGCCAGCAGTTCAGCTGGACCCTACGAGCAGTACTTC. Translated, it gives CASSSAGPYEQYF.

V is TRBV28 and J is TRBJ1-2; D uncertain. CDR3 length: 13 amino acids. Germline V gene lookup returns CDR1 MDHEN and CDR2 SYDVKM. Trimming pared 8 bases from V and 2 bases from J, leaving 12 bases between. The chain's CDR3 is CASLGAPNYGYTF. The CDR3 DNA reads TGTGCCAGCCTTGGAGCGCCCAACTATGGCTACACCTTC.

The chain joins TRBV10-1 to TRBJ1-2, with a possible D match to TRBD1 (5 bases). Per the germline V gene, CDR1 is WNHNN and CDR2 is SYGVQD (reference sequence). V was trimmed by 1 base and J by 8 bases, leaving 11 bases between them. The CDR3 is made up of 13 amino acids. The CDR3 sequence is CASSEFRGRGYTF. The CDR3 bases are TGCGCCAGCAGTGAGTTTAGGGGCCGAGGCTACACCTTC.

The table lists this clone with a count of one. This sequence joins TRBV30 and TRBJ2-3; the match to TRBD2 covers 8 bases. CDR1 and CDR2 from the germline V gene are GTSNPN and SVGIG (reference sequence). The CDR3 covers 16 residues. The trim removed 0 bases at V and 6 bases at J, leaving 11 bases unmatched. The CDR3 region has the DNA TGTGCCTGGAGTGTACGTTTCGGGAGGGCCTCGGATACGCAGTATTTT. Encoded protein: CAWSVRFGRASDTQYF.

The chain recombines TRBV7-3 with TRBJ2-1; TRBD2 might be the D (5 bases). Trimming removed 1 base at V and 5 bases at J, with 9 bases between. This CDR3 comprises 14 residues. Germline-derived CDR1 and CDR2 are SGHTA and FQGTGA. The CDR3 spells CASSLSLADNEQFF. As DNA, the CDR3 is TGTGCCAGCAGCTTAAGCCTAGCAGACAATGAGCAGTTCTTC.

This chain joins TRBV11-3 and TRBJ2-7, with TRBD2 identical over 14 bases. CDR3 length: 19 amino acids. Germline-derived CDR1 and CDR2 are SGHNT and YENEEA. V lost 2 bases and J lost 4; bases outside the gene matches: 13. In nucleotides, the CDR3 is TGTGCCAGCAGCTTATCACCGGGACTAGCGGGAGCTAAACCTTACGAGCAGTACTTC. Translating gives CASSLSPGLAGAKPYEQYF.

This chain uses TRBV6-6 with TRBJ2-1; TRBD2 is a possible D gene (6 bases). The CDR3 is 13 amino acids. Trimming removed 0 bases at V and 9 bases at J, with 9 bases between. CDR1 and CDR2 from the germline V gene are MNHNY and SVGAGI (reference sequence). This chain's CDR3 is CASSYSYGGEQFF. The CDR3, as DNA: TGTGCCAGCAGTTACTCCTACGGGGGTGAGCAGTTCTTC.